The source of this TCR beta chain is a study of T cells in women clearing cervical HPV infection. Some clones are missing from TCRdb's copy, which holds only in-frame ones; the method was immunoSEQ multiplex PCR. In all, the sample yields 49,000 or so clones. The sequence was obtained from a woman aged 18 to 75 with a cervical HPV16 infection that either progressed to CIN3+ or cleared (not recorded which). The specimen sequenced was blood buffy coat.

CDR3 DNA (partial): TGTGCCAGCAGTTTCCAGGGGCTAGCCGGCAATGAG. It specifies CASSFQGLAGNE. In full, the CDR3 reads CASSFQGLAGNEQFF. The chain has TRBV7-9 and TRBJ2-1; possible D gene TRBD1, 6 bases. The read stops 3 residues short of the end of the CDR3; the missing end is completed from the germline J gene. This CDR3 is 15 amino acids long. V shed 6 bases and J shed 6 bases, with 18 bases lying between them. Germline values: CDR1 SEHNR, CDR2 FQNEAQ (reference sequence).